This passage covers 18 T cell receptor beta chains from one sample sequenced in a study of OX40 agonist ivuxolimab in advanced cancers. Sequencing was performed with immunoSEQ multiplex PCR; in TCRdb, only in-frame clones are kept and a portion is missing. The sample lists more than 60,000 clones, around 90% occurring once. Sequencing was performed on CD4+ or CD8+ T cells sorted from blood, taken in a trial of the OX40 agonist ivuxolimab. These receptors all come from an adult with an advanced solid tumor such as melanoma, head and neck, liver or kidney cancer.

The gene calls are TRBV5-1 and TRBJ2-1; perhaps TRBD2 as D (6 bases). CDR3 size: 15 residues. V was trimmed by 3 bases and J by 2 bases, leaving 12 bases between them. Germline values: CDR1 SGHRS, CDR2 YFSETQ. The CDR3 DNA sequence: TGCGCCAGCAGCTCTGGCGGGAACCCCTACAATGAGCAGTTCTTC. It translates to CASSSGGNPYNEQFF.

V is TRBV5-6 and J is TRBJ2-2, with D hard to call. Between the trimmed V and J ends, which lost 6 bases and 6 bases, there was a span of 18 bases. This CDR3 is 15 amino acids long. Germline V CDR1 and CDR2: SGHDT, YYEEEE. DNA of the CDR3: TGTGCCAGCAACCTCGGGCCCCACGAGGCCGGGGAGCTGTTTTTT. Protein product: CASNLGPHEAGELFF.

This sequence joins TRBV11-1 and TRBJ2-1, with D perhaps matching TRBD1 or TRBD2 (5 bases each). V lost 1 base and J 5 bases, leaving 12 bases between the germline ends. From germline, CDR1 is SGHAT and CDR2 FQDESV (reference sequence). The CDR3 loop spans 15 amino acids. CDR3 in amino acids: CASSLEPGPDNEQFF. CDR3 nucleotides: TGTGCCAGCAGCTTAGAACCGGGACCAGACAATGAGCAGTTCTTC. Based on the CDR3 plus reference TRBV11-1 and TRBJ2-1, the full variable domain is EAEVAQSPRYKITEKSQAVAFWCDPISGHATLYWYRQILGQGPELLVQFQDESVVDDSQLPKDRFSAERLKGVDSTLKIQPAELGDSAMYLCASSLEPGPDNEQFFGPGTRLTVL.

The rearrangement uses TRBV11-3 and TRBJ2-7; D is unclear. This CDR3 has 14 residues. V shed 0 bases and J shed 0 bases, with 6 bases lying between them. Germline V lookup: CDR1 SGHNT, CDR2 YENEEA. CDR3 protein: CASSLDRSSYEQYF. DNA for the CDR3: TGTGCCAGCAGCTTAGACAGGAGCTCCTACGAGCAGTACTTC.

The chain has TRBV18 and TRBJ1-1, with a tentative D call TRBD1 (5 bases). The CDR3 contains 17 residues. Germline V CDR1 and CDR2: KGHSH, LQKENI. V was shortened by 4 bases and J by 2 bases, with 20 bases between the two germline ends. The CDR3 sequence: CASSLSGTTLPNTEAFF. CDR3 nucleotides: TGTGCCAGCTCACTATCCGGGACCACGCTACCTAACACTGAAGCTTTCTTT.

This chain joins TRBV5-1 and TRBJ2-2; D remains ambiguous. The germline gives CDR1 SGHRS, CDR2 YFSETQ. This CDR3 has 14 residues. The ends were cut back, 4 bases at V and 4 bases at J, with 11 bases in the middle. CDR3 DNA sequence: TGCGCCAGCAGCGGAACCGAATCCACCGGGGAGCTGTTTTTT. This translates into CASSGTESTGELFF.

The table lists this clone with a count of one. The chain combines TRBV29-1 with TRBJ2-7; D call uncertain. Germline lookup yields CDR1 SQVTM and CDR2 ANQGSEA. The CDR3 length is 10 residues. Trimming pared 3 bases from V and 10 bases from J, leaving 10 bases between. CDR3 sequence: CSVEEGIQYF. The CDR3 nucleotides read TGCAGCGTTGAGGAAGGAATCCAGTACTTC.

As for this clone: Other DNA variants within this sample encode the same CDR3. V usage is TRBV27 and J usage is TRBJ1-1, with 7 bases matching TRBD1. Per germline, CDR1 MNHEY and CDR2 SMNVEV (reference sequence). This CDR3 is built from 14 residues. J was trimmed by 1 base and V by 5 bases; bases with no gene match: 4. CDR3 residues: CASSLGQANTEAFF. The CDR3 bases are TGTGCCAGCAGTCTCGGACAGGCGAACACTGAAGCTTTCTTT.

This rearrangement joins TRBV2 to TRBJ2-5; possible D gene TRBD1, 6 bases. The CDR3 runs 13 residues. CDR1 and CDR2 from the germline V gene are SNHLY and FYNNEI. V gave up 7 bases and J gave up 3 bases, with 12 bases separating them. CDR3 nucleotides: TGTGCCAGCATACAGCCAGGGGAAGAGACCCAGTACTTC. It yields the protein CASIQPGEETQYF.

The genes are TRBV7-9 and TRBJ1-3; no definite D call. Trimming removed 0 bases at V and 4 bases at J, with 10 bases between. The CDR3 length is 15 residues. CDR1 and CDR2 from the germline V gene are SEHNR and FQNEAQ (reference sequence). The CDR3 DNA reads as TGTGCCAGCAGCTTAGCGACCCTGCAAGGAAACACCATATATTTT. As protein: CASSLATLQGNTIYF.

The chain couples TRBV7-2 to TRBJ2-1, with D perhaps TRBD1 or TRBD2 (5 bases each). Trimming cost V 3 bases and J 2 bases, with 8 bases left between them. Germline CDR1 is SGHTA and CDR2 is FQGNSA. This CDR3 comprises 14 residues. The DNA for the CDR3 is TGTGCCAGCAGCTTCGGGGCACCCTACAATGAGCAGTTCTTC. Translated: CASSFGAPYNEQFF. Combining the CDR3 with reference TRBV7-2 and TRBJ2-1 gives the whole variable domain GAGVSQSPSNKVTEKGKDVELRCDPISGHTALYWYRQSLGQGLEFLIYFQGNSAPDKSGLPSDRFSAERTGGSVSTLTIQRTQQEDSAVYLCASSFGAPYNEQFFGPGTRLTVL.

V is TRBV6-6 and J is TRBJ1-1; a weak D match, TRBD1 (5 bases). The CDR3 runs 13 residues. V lost 5 bases, J lost 5 bases, and 12 bases lay in between. CDR1 MNHNY and CDR2 SVGAGI come from the germline V gene (reference sequence). This chain's CDR3 is CASSIGGGTEAFF. In nucleotides, the CDR3 is TGTGCCAGCAGTATCGGGGGGGGTACTGAAGCTTTCTTT.

V is TRBV5-1 and J is TRBJ2-7; D remains unclear. The V gene lost 4 bases and the J gene lost 1 base, with 12 bases spanning the gap. The CDR3 has 14 residues. Germline assignment: CDR1 SGHRS and CDR2 YFSETQ. CDR3 sequence (DNA): TGCGCCAGCAGCCGGTCGTCCGAGTCCTACGAGCAGTACTTC. Translation gives CASSRSSESYEQYF.

CDR3 region: CASSESRGTEAFF. CDR3 nucleotides: TGCGCCAGCAGTGAGTCGCGAGGCACTGAAGCTTTCTTT. The V call is TRBV10-2, the J call TRBJ1-1; no firm D call. V was trimmed by 0 bases and J by 4 bases, leaving 6 bases between them. The germline CDR1 and CDR2 sequences are WSHSY and SAAADI. The CDR3 spans 13 residues.

The rearrangement uses TRBV19 and TRBJ2-1; no firm D call. This CDR3 spans 15 amino acids. V lost 3 bases and J lost 6, with 15 bases in between. The germline V gene has CDR1 LNHDA and CDR2 SQIVND (reference sequence). This chain's CDR3 is CASSMVAGKTNEQFF. Written as DNA, the CDR3 is TGTGCCAGTAGTATGGTGGCAGGTAAAACCAATGAGCAGTTCTTC.

The chain is built from TRBV7-9 and TRBJ1-1; the D is unclear. The V end was cut by 5 bases, the J end by 4 bases, with 17 bases between. This CDR3 has 15 residues. Germline-derived CDR1 and CDR2 are SEHNR and FQNEAQ (reference sequence). CDR3 sequence reads: CASSPLWGFATEAFF. Written as DNA, the CDR3 is TGTGCCAGCAGCCCCTTATGGGGTTTTGCCACTGAAGCTTTCTTT.

The chain has TRBV11-2 and TRBJ1-2, with 7 bases fitting TRBD1. The ends lost 4 bases at V and 1 base at J; junction bases unmatched: 9. CDR1 is SGHAT, CDR2 FQNNGV, per germline. The CDR3 is 16 amino acids. Here the CDR3 reads CASSSTRQGHNYGYTF. CDR3 DNA sequence: TGTGCCAGCAGCTCGACTCGACAGGGCCATAACTATGGCTACACCTTC.

The CDR3 sequence: CASSLAEAKHEQYF. The CDR3 DNA is TGTGCCAGCAGCTTAGCGGAGGCAAAGCACGAGCAGTACTTC. This sequence joins TRBV7-8 and TRBJ2-7, with a possible D match to TRBD2 (5 bases). The ends were cut back, 0 bases at V and 5 bases at J, with 11 bases in the middle. Germline V gene data show CDR1 as SGHVS and CDR2 as FQNEAQ. The CDR3 is 14 residues long.